One sample yielded the 19 T cell receptor beta chains listed below, sequenced in a study of post-analysis software for immune sequencing data. Unique molecular identifiers were present in the TCR beta cDNA libraries. One entry per CDR3 protein results from TCRdb running MiXCR on the PCR reads. Of 350,000 to 500,000 distinct CDR3 sequences listed, roughly 40% are singletons. No cognate antigen is known for these TCRs. Findings and caveats of the study: Relative to controls, patients had five TRBV segments at higher frequency, with TRBV5-6, TRBV5-1 and TRBV20-1 among these.

The sample was blood. These receptors all stem from a girl aged 2-10 years with multiple sclerosis.

In this sample, this clonotype turned up once. This rearrangement joins TRBV12-3 or TRBV12-4 to TRBJ2-5; 10 bases align to TRBD1. The CDR3 totals 16 residues. Trimming cost V 6 bases and J 5 bases; bases outside gene matches: 12. CDR3 region: CASSLRDRGRGETQYF. The CDR3 DNA is TGTGCCAGCAGCCTACGGGACAGGGGACGCGGGGAGACCCAGTACTTC.

The V call is TRBV5-6, the J call TRBJ2-3, with D tentatively TRBD2 (5 bases). Germline loops: CDR1 SGHDT, CDR2 YYEEEE. This CDR3 has 19 amino acids. V lost 2 bases and J lost 2, with 24 bases in between. The CDR3 DNA sequence: TGTGCCAGCAGCTTTGGCGCCGGGTTGATTAGCGCCTACACAGATACGCAGTATTTT. Its protein is CASSFGAGLISAYTDTQYF.

This chain links TRBV7-9 with TRBJ1-2; D is possibly TRBD1 (5 bases). CDR1 is SEHNR, CDR2 FQNEAQ, per germline (reference sequence). V was shortened by 6 bases and J by 4 bases, with 12 bases between the two germline ends. This CDR3 has 13 residues. For the CDR3, the DNA is TGTGCCAGCAGGGACATTAAGATCTATGGCTACACCTTC. It codes for CASRDIKIYGYTF.

In the case of this clonotype: It may be a read error: a sequence one base away is much more abundant. J is TRBJ2-1 and V is TRBV7-8; D remains unclear. The CDR3 sequence is 14 residues long. CDR1 is SGHVS and CDR2 is FQNEAQ in the germline V gene. In DNA form, the CDR3 reads TGTGCCAGCGGGCCCACTGCCTCCTACAATGAGCGGTTCTTC. Encoded protein: CASGPTASYNERFF.

This clonotype was observed a handful of times. This rearrangement joins TRBV6-1 to TRBJ2-7; 11 bases are shared with TRBD1. Germline-derived CDR1 and CDR2 are MNHNS and SASEGT. CDR3 size: 13 residues. Trimming at V came to 4 bases and at J to 12 bases, leaving 8 bases not matched to a gene. The CDR3 DNA follows: TGTGCCAGCAGTGCAAACTCGGACAGGGGGCGGTACTTC. Its protein product is CASSANSDRGRYF.

This clonotype has just a few counts. The chain is built from TRBV18 and TRBJ1-2; D perhaps matches TRBD1 (6 bases). Germline CDR1 is KGHSH and CDR2 is LQKENI. V lost 2 bases, J lost 3 bases, and 13 bases lay in between. This CDR3 has 15 amino acids. The CDR3 loop reads CASSPGARGDYGYTF. The DNA for the CDR3 is TGTGCCAGCTCACCAGGGGCCAGGGGAGACTATGGCTACACCTTC.

The chain joins TRBV3-1 to TRBJ2-5, with 9 bases lining up with TRBD1. V trimming: 2 bases; J trimming: 0 bases; junction bases outside the gene matches: 4. CDR3 length equals 16 residues. The germline V gene encodes CDR1 LGHDT and CDR2 YNNKEL (reference sequence). In DNA, the CDR3 is TGTGCCAGCAGCCAACAGGGACAGGGCAACCAAGAGACCCAGTACTTC. Translating it yields CASSQQGQGNQETQYF.

The chain combines TRBV20-1 with TRBJ1-2; a weak D match, TRBD1 (6 bases). CDR1 is DFQATT and CDR2 is SNEGSKA in the germline V gene (reference sequence). Between the trimmed V and J ends, which lost 5 bases and 4 bases, there was a span of 11 bases. The CDR3 has 12 residues. The CDR3 is CSARDNPYGYTF. The CDR3 DNA follows: TGCAGTGCTCGGGACAACCCCTATGGCTACACCTTC.

This chain uses TRBV25-1 with TRBJ1-2; TRBD1 aligns across 10 bases. The CDR3 length is 14 residues. V shed 4 bases and J 4 bases; nucleotides not matched to a gene: 3. Germline V gene data show CDR1 as MGHDK and CDR2 as SYGVNS. The CDR3: CASSAGQGSYGYTF. DNA for the CDR3: TGTGCCAGCAGTGCGGGACAGGGGAGCTATGGCTACACCTTC.

The chain is built from TRBV6-1 and TRBJ2-5; possible D gene TRBD2, 5 bases. Looked up from germline, CDR1 is MNHNS and CDR2 is SASEGT. The V and J ends lost 8 bases and 5 bases respectively, with 15 bases between them. The CDR3 is 13 residues long. CDR3: CASRLPVGETQYF. The CDR3 DNA reads TGTGCCAGCCGACTACCCGTTGGGGAGACCCAGTACTTC.

This chain's CDR3 is CASSWDTGTEAFF. DNA of the CDR3: TGTGCCAGCAGCTGGGACACTGGCACTGAAGCTTTCTTT. The J gene is TRBJ1-1, the V gene TRBV7-9; the D gene is possibly TRBD1 (6 bases). This CDR3 is built from 13 residues. V was shortened by 4 bases and J by 4 bases, with 10 bases between the two germline ends. Germline V CDR1 and CDR2: SEHNR, FQNEAQ (reference sequence).

The CDR3 DNA reads as TGCGCCAGCAGCCAAGAGGCGGGAGTGGGCCAAGAGACCCAGTACTTC. The encoded protein is CASSQEAGVGQETQYF. The V gene is TRBV4-3, the J gene TRBJ2-5; 7 positions match TRBD2. Germline-derived CDR1 and CDR2 are LGHNA and YSLEER. The CDR3 is 16 amino acids. Trimming removed 0 bases from V and 1 base from J; junction bases left unmatched: 5.

This sequence joins TRBV14 and TRBJ1-1; D ambiguous. CDR1 is SGHDN, CDR2 FVKESK, per germline. Deletions cut 2 bases from V and 1 base from J, with 5 bases between. This CDR3 is 13 amino acids long. CDR3: CASSQLRNTEAFF. The DNA for the CDR3 is TGTGCCAGCAGCCAATTGAGGAACACTGAAGCTTTCTTT.

The sample holds a few counts of this clonotype. The gene calls are TRBV6-6 and TRBJ1-2, with no clear D. Germline V gene data show CDR1 as MNHNY and CDR2 as SVGAGI (reference sequence). This CDR3 is 14 amino acids long. The V end was cut by 5 bases, the J end by 4 bases, with 14 bases between. The CDR3 coding sequence is TGTGCCAGCAGTCCTAAGGCCAGGCTCTATGGCTACACCTTC. This gives the protein CASSPKARLYGYTF.

This clonotype has just a few counts. The rearrangement joins TRBV12-3 or TRBV12-4 to TRBJ2-1, with D maybe TRBD1 (5 bases). The length of the CDR3 is 12 residues. V dropped 5 bases and J dropped 14 bases, with 16 bases sitting between them. CDR3 sequence: CASSLGAAYEFF. CDR3 nucleotide sequence: TGTGCCAGCAGTCTAGGGGCGGCGTATGAGTTCTTC.

This clonotype occurred a few times. The genes are TRBV15 and TRBJ2-7, with D unresolved. TRBJ2-5 explains the end of the DNA better; the J call may be wrong. The CDR3 covers 15 residues. Germline values: CDR1 LNHNV, CDR2 YYDKDF (reference sequence). The CDR3 here is CATSRELSSRETQYF. The CDR3 coding sequence is TGTGCCACCAGCAGAGAGCTGAGTTCGCGGGAGACCCAGTACTTC.

The chain couples TRBV5-1 to TRBJ2-7; the D gene is possibly TRBD2 (5 bases). V lost 0 bases to trimming and J lost 3 bases, with 10 bases between them. Germline values: CDR1 SGHRS, CDR2 YFSETQ. This CDR3 is 14 amino acids long. CDR3 region: CASSLELGYYEQYF. As DNA, the CDR3 is TGCGCCAGCAGCTTGGAACTAGGGTACTACGAGCAGTACTTC.

This clonotype has a count of ten or more. This chain uses TRBV7-9 with TRBJ1-5; TRBD1 matches at 7 bases. Germline lookup yields CDR1 SEHNR and CDR2 FQNEAQ (reference sequence). This CDR3 is 16 amino acids long. J lost 1 base, V lost 0 bases, and 3 bases had no gene match. For the CDR3, the DNA is TGTGCCAGCAGCTTAGCAGGGACAGCGAGCAATCAGCCCCAGCATTTT. Encoded protein: CASSLAGTASNQPQHF.

This clonotype was found many times. V usage is TRBV5-5 and J usage is TRBJ2-5; D might be TRBD1 (6 bases). V was clipped by 1 base and J by 1 base, with 14 bases between them. This CDR3 is built from 16 residues. From germline, CDR1 is SGHKS and CDR2 YYEKEE (reference sequence). The CDR3 region has the DNA TGTGCCAGCAGCTTGAGGGGGTCCAAAGTCCAAGAGACCCAGTACTTC. Translation gives CASSLRGSKVQETQYF.